The 15 T cell receptor beta chains reported below all come from one sample, sequenced in a study of T-cell reconstitution after alpha-beta-depleted transplantation in children. Preparation of the TCRbeta library involved a method that used unique molecular identifiers. TCRdb reprocessed the PCR reads with MiXCR, giving one entry per CDR3 protein. The repertoire includes about 47,000 distinct CDR3 sequences, around 56% of them detected once, and less than 45% sits in the top ten. Sequencing was performed on peripheral blood, taken before TCRalphabeta/CD19-depleted stem cell transplant. These receptors originate from a boy under three years old with SCID, due to receive a stem cell transplant.

The rearrangement uses TRBV10-3 and TRBJ2-1; possibly TRBD2 for D (6 bases). This CDR3 is built from 16 residues. Germline lookup yields CDR1 ENHRY and CDR2 SYGVKD. Trimming took 11 bases from V and 0 from J, leaving 20 bases between them. The CDR3 here is CAAQGLRRSSYNEQFF. In DNA, the CDR3 is TGTGCCGCCCAGGGACTGCGCAGAAGCTCCTACAATGAGCAGTTCTTC.

The chain employs TRBV6-5 and TRBJ2-4; D is perhaps TRBD1 or TRBD2 (5 bases each). The CDR3 is 14 amino acids. Germline V gene lookup returns CDR1 MNHEY and CDR2 SVGAGI. V was clipped by 2 bases and J by 6 bases, with 11 bases between them. CDR3 bases: TGTGCCAGCAGTTACGGGGGAGCCCCAAACATTCAGTACTTC. Amino acid sequence: CASSYGGAPNIQYF.

This clonotype showed up just a few times. The V gene is TRBV7-2, the J gene TRBJ2-7; 7 bases map to TRBD2. From germline, CDR1 is SGHTA and CDR2 FQGNSA. This CDR3 spans 13 amino acids. The trim removed 3 bases at V and 2 bases at J, leaving 1 base unmatched. CDR3 nucleotides: TGTGCCAGCAGCTTCGGACTAGCCTACGAGCAGTACTTC. Translated: CASSFGLAYEQYF.

The rearrangement uses TRBV4-2 and TRBJ2-6, with TRBD2 as a possible D gene (5 bases). Trimming left V 4 bases short and J 0 bases short, with 13 bases between. Germline CDR1 is LGHNA and CDR2 is YNFKEQ. The CDR3 runs to 17 residues. The CDR3 region is CASSPWTGNSGANVLTF. The DNA for the CDR3 is TGTGCCAGCAGCCCCTGGACGGGAAACTCTGGGGCCAACGTCCTGACTTTC.

This clonotype has more than one count but fewer than ten. V gene TRBV20-1 combines with J gene TRBJ2-5; weak D call: TRBD1 (6 bases). Germline CDR1 reads DFQATT; CDR2 reads SNEGSKA (reference sequence). The V end lost 1 base, the J end lost 3 bases, and 15 bases lay between the germline ends. The length of the CDR3 is 15 residues. CDR3 nucleotides: TGCAGTGCTAGAGGATTGACAGGTTTTGAAGAGACCCAGTACTTC. This sequence encodes CSARGLTGFEETQYF.

This clonotype occurred a few times. V gene TRBV5-1 combines with J gene TRBJ2-5; possibly TRBD1 for D (6 bases). The CDR3 consists of 15 residues. Trimming shortened V by 0 bases and J by 2 bases, and 11 bases separated the two germline ends. Germline V gives CDR1 SGHRS, CDR2 YFSETQ. The CDR3 coding sequence is TGCGCCAGCAGCTTGGACGGGACACAGCAAGAGACCCAGTACTTC. This translates into CASSLDGTQQETQYF.

A single count supports this clonotype. The V and J genes are TRBV18 and TRBJ2-7; 10 bases agree with TRBD1. With V trimmed by 1 base and J by 7 bases, 4 bases remained unmatched. Per the germline V gene, CDR1 is KGHSH and CDR2 is LQKENI. CDR3 length: 14 amino acids. CDR3 sequence reads: CASSPQDRGREQYF. The DNA for the CDR3 is TGTGCCAGCTCACCACAGGACAGGGGGAGGGAGCAGTACTTC.

The chain employs TRBV7-2 and TRBJ2-3; D is undetermined. The CDR3 is 15 residues long. V lost 4 bases and J 1 base, leaving 12 bases between the germline ends. Germline CDR1 SGHTA, CDR2 FQGNSA. The CDR3: CASSSSGLGTDTQYF. The CDR3 DNA reads TGTGCCAGCAGCTCATCCGGCTTAGGCACAGATACGCAGTATTTT.

This clonotype was counted between two and nine times. The rearrangement joins TRBV29-1 to TRBJ2-3; 12 bases agree with TRBD2. The CDR3 loop spans 14 amino acids. The J segment lost 6 bases and the V segment lost 3 bases, leaving 4 bases of the junction unmatched. Germline CDR1 SQVTM, CDR2 ANQGSEA. CDR3 in amino acids: CSVDTSGGWDTQYF. The CDR3, as DNA: TGCAGCGTTGACACTAGCGGGGGGTGGGATACGCAGTATTTT.

The rearrangement joins TRBV6-1 to TRBJ2-1, with D unresolved. Germline V gene sequence: CDR1 MNHNS, CDR2 SASEGT. The V end lost 1 base, the J end lost 0 bases, and 10 bases lay between the germline ends. The CDR3 length is 16 residues. Here the CDR3 reads CASSEVAISSYNEQFF. For the CDR3, the DNA is TGTGCCAGCAGTGAAGTAGCTATCAGCTCCTACAATGAGCAGTTCTTC.

V and J are TRBV5-5 and TRBJ1-5, with D unresolved. Per germline, CDR1 SGHKS and CDR2 YYEKEE (reference sequence). With 0 bases removed from V and 8 bases from J, the gap between germline ends came to 12 bases. The CDR3 covers 14 residues. CDR3 in DNA: TGTGCCAGCAGCTTGGATTGGCCGTTAAAGCCCCAGCATTTT. Translated: CASSLDWPLKPQHF.

This clonotype was seen just once. In nucleotides, the CDR3 is TGTGCCAGCAGCGCGGGATTAAAAGAGACCCAGTACTTC. This codes for CASSAGLKETQYF. The rearrangement joins TRBV7-3 to TRBJ2-5; TRBD2 is a possible D gene (6 bases). The length of the CDR3 is 13 residues. Germline V gene lookup returns CDR1 SGHTA and CDR2 FQGTGA. The ends were cut back, 5 bases at V and 3 bases at J, with 10 bases in the middle.

The chain carries TRBV7-9 and TRBJ2-4; D gene ambiguous. This CDR3 is 14 amino acids long. V was trimmed by 5 bases and J by 8 bases, leaving 16 bases between them. Germline CDR1 and CDR2: SEHNR and FQNEAQ (reference sequence). In DNA form, the CDR3 reads TGTGCCAGCAGCGGCGTGTCAAGGGCGGACATTCAGTACTTC. Protein product: CASSGVSRADIQYF.

CDR3 nucleotides: TGTGCCATCAAGGCGCGGGGGGCCACACAAGAGACCCAGTACTTC. Its translation is CAIKARGATQETQYF. The V call is TRBV10-3, the J call TRBJ2-5; 8 positions match TRBD2. The trim removed 7 bases at V and 2 bases at J, leaving 9 bases unmatched. The CDR3 length is 15 residues. Germline V gene lookup returns CDR1 ENHRY and CDR2 SYGVKD.

This clonotype was detected a few times. The rearrangement joins TRBV20-1 to TRBJ2-7; 8 nucleotides align to TRBD2. J lost 6 bases, V lost 3 bases, and 10 bases had no gene match. The V gene's germline CDR1 is DFQATT and CDR2 SNEGSKA (reference sequence). This CDR3 spans 14 amino acids. CDR3 in DNA: TGCAGTGCTAGGTATTCCGGGGGGGCCGGCGAGCAGTACTTC. It is translated as CSARYSGGAGEQYF.